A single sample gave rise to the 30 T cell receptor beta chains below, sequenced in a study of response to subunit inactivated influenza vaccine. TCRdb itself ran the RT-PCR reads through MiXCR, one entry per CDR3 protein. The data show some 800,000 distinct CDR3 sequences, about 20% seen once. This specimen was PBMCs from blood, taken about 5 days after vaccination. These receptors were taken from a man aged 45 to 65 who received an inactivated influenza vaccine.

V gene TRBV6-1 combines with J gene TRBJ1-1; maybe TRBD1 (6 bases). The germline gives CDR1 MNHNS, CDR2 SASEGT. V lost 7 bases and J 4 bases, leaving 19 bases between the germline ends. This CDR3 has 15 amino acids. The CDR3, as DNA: TGTGCCAGCACCAACGGGGGGGGCATCGGCACTGAAGCTTTCTTT. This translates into CASTNGGGIGTEAFF.

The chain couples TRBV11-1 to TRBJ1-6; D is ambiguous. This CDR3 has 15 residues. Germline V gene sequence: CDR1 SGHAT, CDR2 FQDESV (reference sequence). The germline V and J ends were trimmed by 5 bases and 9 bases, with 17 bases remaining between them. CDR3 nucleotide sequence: TGTGCCAGCAGCCTGACGTCCCTAAACCCTTCACCCCTCCACTTT. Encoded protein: CASSLTSLNPSPLHF. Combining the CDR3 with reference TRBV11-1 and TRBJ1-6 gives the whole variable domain EAEVAQSPRYKITEKSQAVAFWCDPISGHATLYWYRQILGQGPELLVQFQDESVVDDSQLPKDRFSAERLKGVDSTLKIQPAELGDSAMYLCASSLTSLNPSPLHFGNGTRLTVT.

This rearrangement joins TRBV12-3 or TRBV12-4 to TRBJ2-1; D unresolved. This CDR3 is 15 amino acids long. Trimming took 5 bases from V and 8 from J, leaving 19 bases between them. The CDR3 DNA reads TGTGCCAGCAGTCATGGGCCGTCCGTTTGGGATGAGCAGTTCTTC. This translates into CASSHGPSVWDEQFF.

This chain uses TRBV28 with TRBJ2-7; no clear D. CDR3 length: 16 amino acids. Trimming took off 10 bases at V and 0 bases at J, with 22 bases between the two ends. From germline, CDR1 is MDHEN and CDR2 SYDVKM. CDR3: CATLPYQVALSYEQYF. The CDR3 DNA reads TGTGCCACCCTACCCTATCAGGTAGCTCTCTCCTACGAGCAGTACTTC.

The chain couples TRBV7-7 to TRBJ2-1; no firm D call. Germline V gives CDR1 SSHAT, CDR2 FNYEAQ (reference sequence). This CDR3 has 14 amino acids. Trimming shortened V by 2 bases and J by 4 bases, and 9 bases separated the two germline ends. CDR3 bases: TGTGCCAGCAGCTTACACGAGGTTTACAATGAGCAGTTCTTC. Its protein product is CASSLHEVYNEQFF.

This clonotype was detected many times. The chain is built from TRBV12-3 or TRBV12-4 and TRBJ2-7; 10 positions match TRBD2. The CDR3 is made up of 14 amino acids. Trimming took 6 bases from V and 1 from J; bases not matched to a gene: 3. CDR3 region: CASSEGLASYEQYF. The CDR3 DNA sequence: TGTGCCAGCAGCGAGGGACTAGCGTCCTACGAGCAGTACTTC.

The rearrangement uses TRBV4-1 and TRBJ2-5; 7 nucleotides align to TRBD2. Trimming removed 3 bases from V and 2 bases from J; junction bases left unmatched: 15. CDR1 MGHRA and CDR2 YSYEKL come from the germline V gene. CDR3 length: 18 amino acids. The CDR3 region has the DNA TGCGCCAGCAGCCATTCCACTGGCGGGGGATGGTATCAAGAGACCCAGTACTTC. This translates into CASSHSTGGGWYQETQYF.

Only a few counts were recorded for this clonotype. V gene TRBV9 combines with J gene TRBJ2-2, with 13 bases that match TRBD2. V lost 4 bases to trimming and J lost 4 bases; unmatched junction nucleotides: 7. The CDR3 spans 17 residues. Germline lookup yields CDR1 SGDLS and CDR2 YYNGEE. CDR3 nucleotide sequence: TGTGCCAGCAGCCCGGGGACTAGCGGGATTCTCACCGGGGAGCTGTTTTTT. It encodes CASSPGTSGILTGELFF.

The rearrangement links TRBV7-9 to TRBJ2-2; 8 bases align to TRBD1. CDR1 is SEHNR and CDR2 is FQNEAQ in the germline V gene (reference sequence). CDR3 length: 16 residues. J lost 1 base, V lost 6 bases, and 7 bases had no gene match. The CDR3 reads CASRSTGGRNTGELFF. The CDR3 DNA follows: TGTGCCAGCAGATCCACAGGGGGAAGGAACACCGGGGAGCTGTTTTTT.

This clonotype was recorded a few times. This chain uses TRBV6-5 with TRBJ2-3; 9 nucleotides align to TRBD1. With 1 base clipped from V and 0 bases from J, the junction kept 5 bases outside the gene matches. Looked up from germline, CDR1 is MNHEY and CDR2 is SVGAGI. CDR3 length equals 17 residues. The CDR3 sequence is CASSYWGTGTSTDTQYF. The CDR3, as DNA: TGTGCCAGCAGTTACTGGGGGACAGGGACTAGCACAGATACGCAGTATTTT.

The CDR3 DNA is TGTGCCACTACATCGACTAGCGGGAATAGAAATGAGCAGTTCTTC. This gives the protein CATTSTSGNRNEQFF. The chain is built from TRBV10-3 and TRBJ2-1; TRBD2 matches 11 bases. The V segment lost 10 bases and the J segment 7 bases; nucleotides outside the gene matches: 12. The CDR3 extends over 15 amino acids. CDR1 and CDR2 (germline): ENHRY, SYGVKD.

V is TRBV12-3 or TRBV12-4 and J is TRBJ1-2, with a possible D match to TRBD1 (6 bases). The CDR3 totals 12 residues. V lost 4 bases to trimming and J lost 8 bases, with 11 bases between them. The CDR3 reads CASSYVGTGYTF. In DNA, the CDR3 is TGTGCCAGCAGTTATGTAGGGACAGGCTACACCTTC.

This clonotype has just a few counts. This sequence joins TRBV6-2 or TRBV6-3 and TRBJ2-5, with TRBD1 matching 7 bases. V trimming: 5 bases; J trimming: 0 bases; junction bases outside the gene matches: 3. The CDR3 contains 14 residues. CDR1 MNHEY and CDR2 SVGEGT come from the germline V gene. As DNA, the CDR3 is TGTGCCAGCAGTCCAGGGGGACACCAAGAGACCCAGTACTTC. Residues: CASSPGGHQETQYF.

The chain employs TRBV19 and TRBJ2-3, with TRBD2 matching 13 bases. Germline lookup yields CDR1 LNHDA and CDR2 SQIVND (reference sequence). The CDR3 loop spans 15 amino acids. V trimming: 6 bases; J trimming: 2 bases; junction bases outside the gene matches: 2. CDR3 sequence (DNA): TGTGCCAGTAGGGGGACTAGCGGGACCACAGATACGCAGTATTTT. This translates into CASRGTSGTTDTQYF.

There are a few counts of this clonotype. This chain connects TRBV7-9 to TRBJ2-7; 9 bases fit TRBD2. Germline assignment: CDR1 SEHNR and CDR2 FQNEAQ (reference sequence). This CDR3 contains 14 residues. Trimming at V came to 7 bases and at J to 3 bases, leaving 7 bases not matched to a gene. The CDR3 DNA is TGTGCCAGCACCCCCGGGACTAGCATCTACGAGCAGTACTTC. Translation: CASTPGTSIYEQYF.

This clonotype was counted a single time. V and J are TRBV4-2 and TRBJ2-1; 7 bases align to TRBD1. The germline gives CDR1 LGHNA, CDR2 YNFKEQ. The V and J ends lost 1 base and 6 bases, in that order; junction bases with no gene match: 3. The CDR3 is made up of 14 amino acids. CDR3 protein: CASSQGQGRNEQFF. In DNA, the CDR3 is TGTGCCAGCAGCCAAGGACAGGGTCGCAATGAGCAGTTCTTC.

The CDR3 nucleotides are TGTGCCAGCAGTGTTCAACAGGGTGGCGCTGAAGCTTTCTTT. It specifies CASSVQQGGAEAFF. The genes are TRBV2 and TRBJ1-1, with a weak D call TRBD1 (6 bases). V was trimmed by 4 bases and J by 6 bases, leaving 15 bases between them. This CDR3 has 14 amino acids. The germline gives CDR1 SNHLY, CDR2 FYNNEI.

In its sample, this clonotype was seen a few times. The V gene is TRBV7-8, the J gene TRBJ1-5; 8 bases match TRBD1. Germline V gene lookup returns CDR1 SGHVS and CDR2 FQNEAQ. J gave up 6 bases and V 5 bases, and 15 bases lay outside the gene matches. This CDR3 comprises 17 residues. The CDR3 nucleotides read TGTGCCAGCAGCCTAGGACAGGGAAGTAGGCATAGTCAGCCCCAGCATTTT. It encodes CASSLGQGSRHSQPQHF.

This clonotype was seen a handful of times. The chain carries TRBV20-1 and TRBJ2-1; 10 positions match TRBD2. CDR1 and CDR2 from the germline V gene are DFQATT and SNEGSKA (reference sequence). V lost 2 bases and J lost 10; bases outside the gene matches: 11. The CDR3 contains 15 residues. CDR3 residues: CSARPLAGVFSEQFF. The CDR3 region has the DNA TGCAGTGCTAGACCGCTAGCGGGAGTGTTTTCCGAGCAGTTCTTC.

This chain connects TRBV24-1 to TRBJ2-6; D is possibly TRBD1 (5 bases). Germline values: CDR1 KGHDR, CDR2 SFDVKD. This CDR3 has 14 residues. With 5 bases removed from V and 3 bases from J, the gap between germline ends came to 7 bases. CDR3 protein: CATSAGFGANVLTF. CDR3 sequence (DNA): TGTGCCACCAGTGCAGGGTTTGGGGCCAACGTCCTGACTTTC.

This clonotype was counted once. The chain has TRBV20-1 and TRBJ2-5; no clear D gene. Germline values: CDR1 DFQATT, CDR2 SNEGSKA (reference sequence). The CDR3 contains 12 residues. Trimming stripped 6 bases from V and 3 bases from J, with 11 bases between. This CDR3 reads CSANDGKETQYF. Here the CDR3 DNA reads TGCAGTGCCAATGACGGCAAAGAGACCCAGTACTTC.

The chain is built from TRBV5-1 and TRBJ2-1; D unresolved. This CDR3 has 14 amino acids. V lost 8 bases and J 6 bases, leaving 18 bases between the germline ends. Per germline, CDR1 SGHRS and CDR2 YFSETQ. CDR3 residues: CASQTGDLANEQFF. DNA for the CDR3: TGCGCCAGTCAGACTGGAGACCTCGCCAATGAGCAGTTCTTC.

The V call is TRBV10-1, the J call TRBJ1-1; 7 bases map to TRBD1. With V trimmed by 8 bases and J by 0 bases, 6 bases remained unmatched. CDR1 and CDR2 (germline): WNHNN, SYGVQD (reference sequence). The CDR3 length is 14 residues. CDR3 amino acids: CASSTGRVNTEAFF. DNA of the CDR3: TGCGCCAGCTCGACAGGGAGGGTGAACACTGAAGCTTTCTTT.

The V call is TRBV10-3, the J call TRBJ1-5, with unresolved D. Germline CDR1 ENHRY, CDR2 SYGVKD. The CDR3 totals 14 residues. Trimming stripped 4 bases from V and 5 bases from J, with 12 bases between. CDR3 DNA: TGTGCCATCAGTGTAGAACCGGAGGATCAGCCCCAGCATTTT. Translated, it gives CAISVEPEDQPQHF.

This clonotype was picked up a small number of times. CDR3 DNA sequence: TGTGCCAGCAGATCCCTGGGCGGGGAGCTGTTTTTT. This sequence encodes CASRSLGGELFF. The chain joins TRBV9 to TRBJ2-2, with unresolved D. The CDR3 consists of 12 residues. The ends were cut back, 5 bases at V and 7 bases at J, with 9 bases in the middle. Germline lookup yields CDR1 SGDLS and CDR2 YYNGEE.

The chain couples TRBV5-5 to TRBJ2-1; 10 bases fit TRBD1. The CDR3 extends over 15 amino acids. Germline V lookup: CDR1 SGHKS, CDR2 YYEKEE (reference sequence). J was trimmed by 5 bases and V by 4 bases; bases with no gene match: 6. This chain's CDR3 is CASSPWTGGNNEQFF. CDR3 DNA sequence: TGTGCCAGCAGCCCTTGGACAGGGGGAAACAATGAGCAGTTCTTC. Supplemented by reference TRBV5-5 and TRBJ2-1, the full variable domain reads DAGVTQSPTHLIKTRGQQVTLRCSPISGHKSVSWYQQVLGQGPQFIFQYYEKEERGRGNFPDRFSARQFPNYSSELNVNALLLGDSALYLCASSPWTGGNNEQFFGPGTRLTVL.

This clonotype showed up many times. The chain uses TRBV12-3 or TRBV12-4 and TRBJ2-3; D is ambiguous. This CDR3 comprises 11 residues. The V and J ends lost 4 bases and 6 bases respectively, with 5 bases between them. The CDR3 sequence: CASSSLDTQYF. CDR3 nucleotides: TGTGCCAGCAGTTCCCTGGATACGCAGTATTTT.

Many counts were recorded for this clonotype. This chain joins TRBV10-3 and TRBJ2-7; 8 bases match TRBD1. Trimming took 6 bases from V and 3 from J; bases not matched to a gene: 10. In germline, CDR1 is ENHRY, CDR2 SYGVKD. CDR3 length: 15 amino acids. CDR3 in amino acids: CAIRTGDRPNYEQYF. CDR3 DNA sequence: TGTGCCATCAGGACAGGGGACAGGCCCAACTACGAGCAGTACTTC.

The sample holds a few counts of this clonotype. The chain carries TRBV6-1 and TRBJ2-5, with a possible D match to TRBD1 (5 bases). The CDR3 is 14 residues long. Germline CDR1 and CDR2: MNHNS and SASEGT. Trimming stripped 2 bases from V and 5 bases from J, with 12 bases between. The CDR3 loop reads CASSEQGRWETQYF. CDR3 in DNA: TGTGCCAGCAGTGAACAGGGAAGGTGGGAGACCCAGTACTTC.

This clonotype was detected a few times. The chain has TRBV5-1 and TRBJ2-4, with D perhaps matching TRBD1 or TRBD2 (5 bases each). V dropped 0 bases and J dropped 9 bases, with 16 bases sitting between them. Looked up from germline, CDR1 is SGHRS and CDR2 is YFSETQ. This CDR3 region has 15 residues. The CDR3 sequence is CASSLGPGQESIQYF. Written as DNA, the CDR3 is TGCGCCAGCAGCTTGGGTCCGGGGCAGGAAAGCATTCAGTACTTC.